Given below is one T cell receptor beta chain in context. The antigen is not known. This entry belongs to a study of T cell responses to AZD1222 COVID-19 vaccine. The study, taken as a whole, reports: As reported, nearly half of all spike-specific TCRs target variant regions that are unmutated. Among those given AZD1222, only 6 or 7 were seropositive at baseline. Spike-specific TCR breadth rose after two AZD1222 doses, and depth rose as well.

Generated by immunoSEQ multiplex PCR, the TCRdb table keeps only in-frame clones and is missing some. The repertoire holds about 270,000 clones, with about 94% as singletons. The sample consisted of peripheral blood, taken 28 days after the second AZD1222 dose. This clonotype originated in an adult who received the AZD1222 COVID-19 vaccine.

The chain's CDR3 is CASRPSAAAYEQYF. The CDR3 nucleotides are TGTGCCAGCAGACCCTCGGCAGCCGCCTACGAGCAGTACTTC. The V call is TRBV6-5, the J call TRBJ2-7; D call uncertain. Germline V gene sequence: CDR1 MNHEY, CDR2 SVGAGI. This CDR3 contains 14 residues. V dropped 6 bases and J dropped 2 bases, with 14 bases sitting between them.